The 9 T cell receptor beta chains below all came from one sample that was sequenced in a study of T cell repertoires in cytomegalovirus infection. These TCRs' antigens remain unknown. TCRdb reanalysed the reads using MiXCR and keeps one entry per CDR3 protein. This sample yields about 920,000 distinct CDR3 sequences, of which approximately 33% are seen a single time; around 15% belongs to the top ten. Sequenced here: cultured CD8+ T cells from PBMCs, sampled from culture after CMV antigen stimulation. These receptors all come from a human donor in good health (CMV status not recorded). Some clones in this sample may be carry-over from other donors' samples.

The chain combines TRBV6-2 or TRBV6-3 with TRBJ2-1; D is perhaps TRBD1 (6 bases). This CDR3 is built from 15 residues. Deletions cut 0 bases from V and 9 bases from J, with 15 bases between. Germline V gene data show CDR1 as MNHEY and CDR2 as SVGEGT. This chain's CDR3 is CASSYSPGQWSEQFF. CDR3 bases: TGTGCCAGCAGTTACTCTCCGGGACAATGGAGTGAGCAGTTCTTC.

The chain carries TRBV2 and TRBJ2-1; either TRBD1 or TRBD2 may fit D (5 bases each). The CDR3 has 14 residues. V shed 8 bases and J shed 8 bases, with 19 bases lying between them. Germline V gives CDR1 SNHLY, CDR2 FYNNEI. The CDR3 reads CASEGSGHLYEQFF. The CDR3 coding sequence is TGTGCCAGCGAGGGGAGCGGCCACTTGTATGAGCAGTTCTTC.

The chain uses TRBV6-5 and TRBJ1-1; D uncertain. This CDR3 region has 16 residues. V shed 0 bases and J shed 3 bases, with 14 bases lying between them. Germline-derived CDR1 and CDR2 are MNHEY and SVGAGI. In DNA form, the CDR3 reads TGTGCCAGCAGTTACTCGCCAGCCGTCGGTCACACTGAAGCTTTCTTT. Translating gives CASSYSPAVGHTEAFF.

The chain recombines TRBV15 with TRBJ2-7; D is unclear. Germline loops: CDR1 LNHNV, CDR2 YYDKDF (reference sequence). The CDR3 has 15 residues. V was cut by 0 bases and J by 1 base, with 10 bases left in between. CDR3 sequence (DNA): TGTGCCACCAGCAGAGATCAGGACCTTTCCTACGAGCAGTACGTC. It encodes CATSRDQDLSYEQYV.

As to this clonotype: Just one base apart from a much larger clone, this may be a read error. The rearrangement joins TRBV11-3 to TRBJ2-3, with 11 bases matching TRBD1. The CDR3 has 20 residues. Germline CDR1 and CDR2: SGHNT and YENEEA. V lost 5 bases and J lost 1; bases outside the gene matches: 17. Here the CDR3 reads CASSEGQGEIRGLGTDTQYF. In DNA form, the CDR3 reads TGTGCCAGCAGCGAGGGACAGGGGGAGATTCGGGGCCTGGGCACAGATACGCAGTATTTT.

This clonotype was counted ten times or more. J is TRBJ1-4 and V is TRBV7-8; TRBD1 is a possible D gene (5 bases). The germline CDR1 and CDR2 sequences are SGHVS and FQNEAQ. The CDR3 is 17 amino acids. V gave up 5 bases and J gave up 7 bases, with 23 bases separating them. This CDR3 is CASSDRGQGGFGEKLFF. The CDR3 DNA reads TGTGCCAGCAGCGACAGAGGGCAGGGTGGCTTTGGTGAAAAACTGTTTTTT.

The chain combines TRBV12-3 or TRBV12-4 with TRBJ2-1; 10 positions match TRBD1. The CDR3 runs to 11 residues. J lost 14 bases, V lost 6 bases, and 4 bases had no gene match. The CDR3 DNA follows: TGTGCCAGCAGCCCGGACAGGGGGGAGTTCTTC. Amino acids: CASSPDRGEFF.

The V gene is TRBV6-1, the J gene TRBJ1-3; unclear D gene. The V gene lost 2 bases and the J gene lost 0 bases, with 8 bases spanning the gap. Germline V CDR1 and CDR2: MNHNS, SASEGT. This CDR3 contains 15 residues. DNA for the CDR3: TGTGCCAGCAGTGAAAATGAGCTCTCTGGAAACACCATATATTTT. Amino acids: CASSENELSGNTIYF.

This clonotype was recorded at least ten times. The rearrangement joins TRBV7-6 to TRBJ2-3; D is ambiguous. This CDR3 is 11 amino acids long. The V gene's germline CDR1 is SGHVS and CDR2 FNYEAQ. Trimming took off 6 bases at V and 4 bases at J, with 5 bases between the two ends. CDR3 protein: CASSSSDTQYF. DNA for the CDR3: TGTGCCAGCAGTTCGTCAGATACGCAGTATTTT.